The text below deals with one T cell receptor beta chain. Trimming cost V 7 bases and J 7 bases, with 17 bases left between them. Per germline, CDR1 SGHNT and CDR2 YYREEE (reference sequence). This CDR3 spans 14 amino acids. These data belong to a study of blood T cell repertoires in COVID-19. Sequencing was performed with immunoSEQ multiplex PCR; in TCRdb, only in-frame clones are kept and a portion is missing. The data hold hundreds of thousands of clones, with around 89% observed a single time. The TCR originated in a middle-aged woman who had recovered from COVID-19. This chain joins TRBV5-4 and TRBJ2-2; a weak D match, TRBD2 (6 bases). Sample: PBMCs or T cells enriched from blood (not recorded which). This chain's CDR3 is CASGTLGVGGELFF. CDR3 sequence (DNA): TGTGCCAGCGGGACTTTGGGAGTTGGCGGGGAGCTGTTTTTT.